Below, 30 T cell receptor beta chains from the same sample are listed, as sequenced in a study of control samples from healthy donors and cancer patients. Clones were read by immunoSEQ multiplex PCR, and TCRdb kept only the in-frame ones, dropping some. Of roughly 92,000 clones in the sample, 70% to 90% were seen once. The sequencing sample was made of blood. The origin of the receptors is a woman aged 55-75 years in good health.

This rearrangement joins TRBV7-9 to TRBJ1-4; no firm D call. This CDR3 has 14 residues. Per the germline V gene, CDR1 is SEHNR and CDR2 is FQNEAQ (reference sequence). Trimming stripped 1 base from V and 3 bases from J, with 6 bases between. CDR3 nucleotides: TGTGCCAGCAGCTTAGTTGTTGCTAATGAAAAACTGTTTTTT. Translating gives CASSLVVANEKLFF.

The chain is built from TRBV4-1 and TRBJ2-3, with TRBD2 matching 11 bases. V shed 3 bases and J 3 bases; nucleotides not matched to a gene: 8. The CDR3 is 17 amino acids. The germline gives CDR1 MGHRA, CDR2 YSYEKL. The CDR3 DNA sequence: TGCGCCAGCAGCCACAAATCCACTAGCGGGAGAACAGATACGCAGTATTTT. This codes for CASSHKSTSGRTDTQYF.

V usage is TRBV6-5 and J usage is TRBJ2-1; either TRBD1 or TRBD2 may supply D (6 bases each). The V end was cut by 6 bases, the J end by 7 bases, with 19 bases between. Germline V gives CDR1 MNHEY, CDR2 SVGAGI. This CDR3 has 15 residues. The CDR3 loop reads CASRDNRARGNEQFF. The CDR3, as DNA: TGTGCCAGCAGAGATAACAGGGCCCGGGGGAATGAGCAGTTCTTC.

The chain combines TRBV27 with TRBJ1-2, with 7 bases identical to TRBD1. The CDR3 is 14 amino acids. From germline, CDR1 is MNHEY and CDR2 SMNVEV (reference sequence). Trimming cost V 2 bases and J 8 bases; bases outside gene matches: 8. The CDR3 region is CASSLDRQGRGYTF. CDR3 sequence (DNA): TGTGCCAGCAGTTTAGATCGACAGGGACGCGGCTACACCTTC.

This clone was counted between two and nine times. V is TRBV11-2 and J is TRBJ2-3; 7 bases are a match to TRBD2. The length of the CDR3 is 14 residues. CDR1 and CDR2 from the germline V gene are SGHAT and FQNNGV. The J segment lost 7 bases and the V segment lost 4 bases, leaving 8 bases of the junction unmatched. The CDR3 DNA reads TGTGCCAGCAGCTCCGGGGGGTCGGCCTATACGCAGTATTTT. It is translated as CASSSGGSAYTQYF.

J is TRBJ1-3 and V is TRBV18; 7 positions agree with TRBD1. The length of the CDR3 is 17 residues. V lost 3 bases to trimming and J lost 0 bases; unmatched junction nucleotides: 8. The germline gives CDR1 KGHSH, CDR2 LQKENI. The CDR3 region is CASSPTGKGSSGNTIYF. The CDR3 bases are TGTGCCAGCTCACCGACAGGGAAGGGGAGCTCTGGAAACACCATATATTTT.

This rearrangement joins TRBV5-1 to TRBJ1-1, with 9 bases identical to TRBD1. The CDR3 consists of 15 residues. With V trimmed by 4 bases and J by 4 bases, 8 bases remained unmatched. Germline CDR1 and CDR2: SGHRS and YFSETQ. CDR3: CASSEDRGRGTEAFF. The CDR3 bases are TGCGCCAGCAGCGAGGACAGGGGAAGAGGCACTGAAGCTTTCTTT.

Only a few counts were recorded for this clone. V is TRBV7-9 and J is TRBJ1-5; the D is unclear. V was cut by 6 bases and J by 2 bases, with 8 bases left in between. This CDR3 has 13 amino acids. Looked up from germline, CDR1 is SEHNR and CDR2 is FQNEAQ (reference sequence). In DNA, the CDR3 is TGTGCCAGCAGATCTGGTGGCAATCAGCCCCAGCATTTT. It yields the protein CASRSGGNQPQHF.

In its sample, this clone ranks as medium-sized. The chain uses TRBV19 and TRBJ1-2, with TRBD1 as a possible D gene (5 bases). The CDR3 has 11 amino acids. V lost 8 bases, J lost 8 bases, and 12 bases lay in between. CDR1 LNHDA and CDR2 SQIVND come from the germline V gene (reference sequence). The CDR3 region is CASAQEGGYTF. The CDR3, as DNA: TGTGCCAGTGCGCAGGAGGGGGGCTACACCTTC.

This chain connects TRBV14 to TRBJ2-7; tentative D call: TRBD2 (7 bases). V was pared by 4 bases and J by 7 bases, with 23 bases between. This CDR3 has 16 residues. Germline loops: CDR1 SGHDN, CDR2 FVKESK. CDR3 loop: CASSPRGGVLAREQYF. For the CDR3, the DNA is TGTGCCAGCAGCCCAAGGGGGGGAGTCCTAGCGAGGGAGCAGTACTTC.

The J gene is TRBJ2-3, the V gene TRBV10-3, with D tentatively TRBD2 (6 bases). The germline V gene encodes CDR1 ENHRY and CDR2 SYGVKD. The CDR3 extends over 14 amino acids. Deletions cut 6 bases from V and 0 bases from J, with 10 bases between. The CDR3 sequence is CAIRTSTSTDTQYF. The CDR3 bases are TGTGCCATCAGAACTAGCACCAGCACAGATACGCAGTATTTT.

This clone was seen a single time. The chain employs TRBV7-6 and TRBJ1-2; no clear D gene. The germline V and J ends were trimmed by 3 bases and 5 bases, with 13 bases remaining between them. Germline V gene sequence: CDR1 SGHVS, CDR2 FNYEAQ. The CDR3 is made up of 14 amino acids. Written as DNA, the CDR3 is TGTGCCAGCAGCTTGTCATCCGTCGGGTATGGCTACACCTTC. Its translation is CASSLSSVGYGYTF.

The J gene is TRBJ2-2, the V gene TRBV5-6; D possibly corresponds to TRBD2 (7 bases). V lost 1 base to trimming and J lost 6 bases, with 19 bases between them. Germline V lookup: CDR1 SGHDT, CDR2 YYEEEE. This CDR3 has 17 amino acids. The CDR3 coding sequence is TGTGCCAGCAGCTTGTTTTTAAGGGGGGGCGCCGCCGGGGAGCTGTTTTTT. Translated, it gives CASSLFLRGGAAGELFF.

This clone was counted a few times. The rearrangement links TRBV18 to TRBJ1-1, with 7 bases matching TRBD1. Losses at the gene ends were 3 bases for V and 5 bases for J; bases not matched to a gene: 9. Germline V gene sequence: CDR1 KGHSH, CDR2 LQKENI. The CDR3 loop spans 15 amino acids. The CDR3 region has the DNA TGTGCCAGCTCACCCCGCCAGGGGGTGGGGACTGAAGCTTTCTTT. It is translated as CASSPRQGVGTEAFF. The whole variable domain, filled in from reference TRBV18 and TRBJ1-1, reads NAGVMQNPRHLVRRRGQEARLRCSPMKGHSHVYWYRQLPEEGLKFMVYLQKENIIDESGMPKERFSAEFPKEGPSILRIQQVVRGDSAAYFCASSPRQGVGTEAFFGQGTRLTVV.

The V gene is TRBV3-1 (or the pseudogene TRBV3-2), the J gene TRBJ2-5, with no clear D. This CDR3 is built from 15 residues. The ends were cut back, 2 bases at V and 1 base at J, with 11 bases in the middle. Germline CDR1 reads LGHDT; CDR2 reads YNNKEL (reference sequence). CDR3 in DNA: TGTGCCAGCAGCCAAACGACGCAGACCCAAGAGACCCAGTACTTC. Amino acids: CASSQTTQTQETQYF.

The genes are TRBV6-1 and TRBJ1-2, with 9 bases fitting TRBD1. V was clipped by 2 bases and J by 5 bases; unmatched bases: 9. The CDR3 consists of 16 residues. Per the germline V gene, CDR1 is MNHNS and CDR2 is SASEGT. CDR3 loop: CASSEPTPGTGYGYTF. CDR3 nucleotides: TGTGCCAGCAGTGAACCAACACCCGGGACAGGGTATGGCTACACCTTC.

V and J are TRBV19 and TRBJ2-1, with D possibly being TRBD1 (6 bases). This CDR3 is built from 11 residues. The V end lost 10 bases, the J end lost 9 bases, and 13 bases lay between the germline ends. In germline, CDR1 is LNHDA, CDR2 SQIVND (reference sequence). CDR3 residues: CATHREAEQFF. CDR3 nucleotide sequence: TGTGCCACCCACAGGGAAGCTGAGCAGTTCTTC.

The chain combines TRBV20-1 with TRBJ2-3, with 8 bases lining up with TRBD1. Unmatched junction bases numbered 7, after V lost 3 bases and J lost 2 bases. The CDR3 spans 15 residues. The germline V gene has CDR1 DFQATT and CDR2 SNEGSKA (reference sequence). The CDR3 sequence: CSASSGQGNTDTQYF. The CDR3, as DNA: TGCAGTGCTAGTAGCGGACAGGGAAACACAGATACGCAGTATTTT.

The CDR3 protein is CASSQVGLAGYNEQFF. CDR3 DNA sequence: TGTGCCAGCAGCCAAGTGGGACTAGCGGGGTACAATGAGCAGTTCTTC. V gene TRBV3-1 (or the pseudogene TRBV3-2) combines with J gene TRBJ2-1; the match to TRBD2 covers 13 bases. The J segment lost 4 bases and the V segment lost 1 base, leaving 1 base of the junction unmatched. The CDR3 covers 16 residues. The germline V gene encodes CDR1 LGHDT and CDR2 YNNKEL (reference sequence).

V is TRBV2 and J is TRBJ2-1, with D uncertain. Germline values: CDR1 SNHLY, CDR2 FYNNEI. Between the trimmed V and J ends, which lost 3 bases and 5 bases, there was a span of 11 bases. There are 14 residues in the CDR3. CDR3 sequence: CASSEELGNNEQFF. The CDR3 coding sequence is TGTGCCAGCAGTGAGGAATTAGGGAACAATGAGCAGTTCTTC.

This chain links TRBV18 with TRBJ2-1; D is ambiguous. CDR1 is KGHSH and CDR2 is LQKENI in the germline V gene. CDR3 length: 14 residues. Trimming removed 3 bases from V and 7 bases from J, with 13 bases in between. Written as DNA, the CDR3 is TGTGCCAGCTCACCTCTTATTAGTCCGAATGAGCAGTTCTTC. It yields the protein CASSPLISPNEQFF.

The V gene is TRBV9, the J gene TRBJ2-7, with 9 nucleotides matching TRBD1. The junction had 9 bases not matched to a gene; V was cut back by 0 bases and J by 5 bases. Germline V gene lookup returns CDR1 SGDLS and CDR2 YYNGEE. The CDR3 sequence is 16 residues long. This chain's CDR3 is CASSVGGQGFVDEQYF. For the CDR3, the DNA is TGTGCCAGCAGCGTAGGCGGACAGGGGTTCGTCGACGAGCAGTACTTC.

This rearrangement joins TRBV9 to TRBJ1-1; D remains unclear. The CDR3 sequence is 12 residues long. Trimming cost V 0 bases and J 8 bases, with 8 bases left between them. Germline assignment: CDR1 SGDLS and CDR2 YYNGEE. This CDR3 is CASSVVTTEAFF. The CDR3 nucleotides are TGTGCCAGCAGCGTAGTTACAACCGAAGCTTTCTTT. Combining the CDR3 with reference TRBV9 and TRBJ1-1 gives the whole variable domain DSGVTQTPKHLITATGQRVTLRCSPRSGDLSVYWYQQSLDQGLQFLIQYYNGEERAKGNILERFSAQQFPDLHSELNLSSLELGDSALYFCASSVVTTEAFFGQGTRLTVV.

The gene calls are TRBV12-5 and TRBJ1-2; 8 bases are shared with TRBD1. CDR3 length equals 12 residues. Germline values: CDR1 LGHNT, CDR2 FRNRAP. Losses at the gene ends were 9 bases for V and 4 bases for J; bases not matched to a gene: 4. CDR3 DNA sequence: TGTGCTAGCTCAGGACAGGGCTATGGCTACACCTTC. Protein product: CASSGQGYGYTF. The variable domain in full, completed from reference TRBV12-5 and TRBJ1-2, reads DARVTQTPRHKVTEMGQEVTMRCQPILGHNTVFWYRQTMMQGLELLAYFRNRAPLDDSGMPKDRFSAEMPDATLATLKIQPSEPRDSAVYFCASSGQGYGYTFGSGTRLTVV.

The chain employs TRBV28 and TRBJ2-4; TRBD1 matches at 9 bases. Germline V lookup: CDR1 MDHEN, CDR2 SYDVKM. J lost 9 bases, V lost 6 bases, and 3 bases had no gene match. The CDR3 consists of 12 residues. Here the CDR3 reads CASRLGQGIQYF. The DNA for the CDR3 is TGTGCCAGCAGGCTGGGACAGGGCATTCAGTACTTC.

V is TRBV7-9 and J is TRBJ2-7; D might be TRBD2 (6 bases). CDR1 is SEHNR, CDR2 FQNEAQ, per germline (reference sequence). Trimming left V 5 bases short and J 7 bases short, with 18 bases between. There are 14 residues in the CDR3. The CDR3 spells CASSPGDFRVEQYF. As DNA, the CDR3 is TGTGCCAGCAGCCCGGGGGACTTTCGAGTGGAGCAGTACTTC.

The chain carries TRBV6-5 and TRBJ2-5; TRBD1 might be the D (6 bases). Looked up from germline, CDR1 is MNHEY and CDR2 is SVGAGI. The CDR3 consists of 15 residues. Trimming removed 4 bases at V and 5 bases at J, with 17 bases between. As DNA, the CDR3 is TGTGCCAGCAGTTCCAACTTAGGGGGTGCGGAGACCCAGTACTTC. Its translation is CASSSNLGGAETQYF.

This chain uses TRBV7-9 with TRBJ1-3; tentative D call: TRBD1 (5 bases). The CDR3 consists of 18 residues. V was trimmed by 5 bases and J by 7 bases, leaving 27 bases between them. Per the germline V gene, CDR1 is SEHNR and CDR2 is FQNEAQ (reference sequence). The DNA of the CDR3 is TGTGCCAGCAGCCCATCCGGCGGCGGGGGGGGACGTCAGAACACCATATATTTT. As protein: CASSPSGGGGGRQNTIYF.

This chain joins TRBV10-1 and TRBJ2-2; D is undetermined. The V and J ends lost 2 bases and 0 bases respectively, with 4 bases between them. This CDR3 has 14 residues. Germline V lookup: CDR1 WNHNN, CDR2 SYGVQD (reference sequence). CDR3 region: CASSETPNTGELFF. The CDR3 DNA reads TGCGCCAGCAGTGAGACCCCGAACACCGGGGAGCTGTTTTTT.

CDR3 residues: CASSLRLGGGSSVQDTQYF. The CDR3 nucleotides read TGCGCCAGCAGCTTGCGTTTAGGGGGCGGGAGTTCGGTACAAGATACGCAGTATTTT. The gene calls are TRBV5-1 and TRBJ2-3, with D perhaps TRBD1 or TRBD2 (7 bases each). V was clipped by 1 base and J by 5 bases, with 26 bases between them. Germline CDR1 SGHRS, CDR2 YFSETQ. The CDR3 consists of 19 residues.